The 17 T cell receptor beta chains given below trace back to one sample, sequenced in a study of T cell responses to AZD1222 COVID-19 vaccine. Profiling relied on immunoSEQ multiplex PCR, and the TCRdb table lists in-frame clones only, not all of them. The table has under 200,000 clones, 85% to 95% seen once. The material was peripheral blood, obtained on day 0 of AZD1222 vaccination. These receptors were taken from an adult in good health.

This clone was seen just once. The chain is built from TRBV7-2 and TRBJ2-3; D is ambiguous. This CDR3 contains 13 residues. Germline CDR1 and CDR2: SGHTA and FQGNSA. Trimming removed 0 bases at V and 8 bases at J, with 9 bases between. The CDR3 region is CASSLARSGTQYF. Written as DNA, the CDR3 is TGTGCCAGCAGCTTAGCACGGAGTGGTACGCAGTATTTT.

The V call is TRBV19, the J call TRBJ2-5, with D possibly being TRBD2 (6 bases). From germline, CDR1 is LNHDA and CDR2 SQIVND (reference sequence). The V gene lost 5 bases and the J gene lost 4 bases, with 17 bases spanning the gap. The CDR3 runs 15 residues. CDR3 sequence (DNA): TGTGCCAGTAGTCCCCGACTAGGAATGGCAGAGACCCAGTACTTC. This translates into CASSPRLGMAETQYF.

The V and J genes are TRBV2 and TRBJ1-1; perhaps TRBD1 as D (5 bases). V lost 10 bases, J lost 1 base, and 13 bases lay in between. The germline gives CDR1 SNHLY, CDR2 FYNNEI. The CDR3 sequence is 13 residues long. CDR3 residues: CAKNRGTNTEAFF. CDR3 nucleotide sequence: TGTGCCAAAAACCGGGGGACGAACACTGAAGCTTTCTTT.

The chain links TRBV5-4 to TRBJ1-4, with no clear D. Trimming took off 0 bases at V and 8 bases at J, with 14 bases between the two ends. CDR3 length: 15 amino acids. The V gene's germline CDR1 is SGHNT and CDR2 YYREEE (reference sequence). The CDR3 region has the DNA TGTGCCAGCAGCTTGGGACCGGGGAGTGTCGAAAAACTGTTTTTT. Amino acid sequence: CASSLGPGSVEKLFF.

The chain couples TRBV5-1 to TRBJ2-7, with TRBD1 matching over 8 bases. The V and J ends lost 0 bases and 7 bases, in that order; junction bases with no gene match: 9. This CDR3 spans 15 amino acids. CDR1 SGHRS and CDR2 YFSETQ come from the germline V gene. CDR3 amino acids: CASSLDQGRGQEQYF. The CDR3 region has the DNA TGCGCCAGCAGCTTGGACCAGGGCAGGGGGCAGGAGCAGTACTTC. Drawing the rest from reference TRBV5-1 and TRBJ2-7, the complete variable domain is KAGVTQTPRYLIKTRGQQVTLSCSPISGHRSVSWYQQTPGQGLQFLFEYFSETQRNKGNFPGRFSGRQFSNSRSEMNVSTLELGDSALYLCASSLDQGRGQEQYFGPGTRLTVT.

This clone has only one observation. The chain combines TRBV9 with TRBJ2-1; no clear D gene. Trimming stripped 0 bases from V and 9 bases from J, with 16 bases between. The CDR3 spans 15 residues. Germline V CDR1 and CDR2: SGDLS, YYNGEE. The CDR3 spells CASSVESASYFEQFF. CDR3 in DNA: TGTGCCAGCAGCGTAGAGAGTGCCTCCTACTTTGAGCAGTTCTTC.

The V call is TRBV19, the J call TRBJ1-2, with no clear D. V lost 1 base and J 0 bases, leaving 9 bases between the germline ends. Germline CDR1 reads LNHDA; CDR2 reads SQIVND (reference sequence). The length of the CDR3 is 15 residues. CDR3 loop: CASSIAQLTNYGYTF. As DNA, the CDR3 is TGTGCCAGTAGTATAGCACAGCTGACTAACTATGGCTACACCTTC.

The chain has TRBV4-2 and TRBJ1-4; D ambiguous. CDR1 and CDR2 (germline): LGHNA, YNFKEQ. The V gene lost 0 bases and the J gene lost 5 bases, with 10 bases spanning the gap. This CDR3 has 15 residues. The CDR3 sequence: CASSQEDFWNEKLFF. CDR3 bases: TGTGCCAGCAGCCAAGAGGATTTTTGGAATGAAAAACTGTTTTTT.

The chain has TRBV19 and TRBJ1-5; TRBD1 is a possible D gene (6 bases). This CDR3 region has 16 residues. V lost 7 bases, J lost 4 bases, and 20 bases lay in between. Looked up from germline, CDR1 is LNHDA and CDR2 is SQIVND (reference sequence). DNA for the CDR3: TGTGCCAGTAACGCCGCACCAGGGGAGACAAATCAGCCCCAGCATTTT. This encodes CASNAAPGETNQPQHF. The complete variable domain, with remaining parts taken from reference TRBV19 and TRBJ1-5, reads DGGITQSPKYLFRKEGQNVTLSCEQNLNHDAMYWYRQDPGQGLRLIYYSQIVNDFQKGDIAEGYSVSREKKESFPLTVTSAQKNPTAFYLCASNAAPGETNQPQHFGDGTRLSIL.

The rearrangement uses TRBV2 and TRBJ2-1, with D possibly being TRBD1 (6 bases). Germline lookup yields CDR1 SNHLY and CDR2 FYNNEI. This CDR3 comprises 15 residues. V shed 5 bases and J shed 0 bases, with 11 bases lying between them. The CDR3 DNA is TGTGCCAGCAGTCCAGGGGTTCGCTCCTACAATGAGCAGTTCTTC. Amino acid sequence: CASSPGVRSYNEQFF.

The chain joins TRBV28 to TRBJ1-2, with 7 nucleotides matching TRBD1. This CDR3 has 12 residues. Germline CDR1 is MDHEN and CDR2 is SYDVKM. The trim removed 5 bases at V and 7 bases at J, leaving 4 bases unmatched. The CDR3 sequence is CASSPRQGGYTF. The CDR3 coding sequence is TGTGCCAGCAGTCCCCGACAGGGTGGCTACACCTTC.

The rearrangement links TRBV29-1 to TRBJ2-7; D is unresolved. The V gene's germline CDR1 is SQVTM and CDR2 ANQGSEA. The V end was cut by 3 bases, the J end by 4 bases, with 10 bases between. CDR3 size: 12 residues. The CDR3 loop reads CSVEAHSYEQYF. In nucleotides, the CDR3 is TGCAGCGTTGAGGCGCACTCTTACGAGCAGTACTTC.

The chain uses TRBV29-1 and TRBJ1-1, with D perhaps TRBD1 (5 bases). The germline V and J ends were trimmed by 6 bases and 3 bases, with 11 bases remaining between them. Germline CDR1 and CDR2: SQVTM and ANQGSEA. The CDR3 contains 12 residues. CDR3 sequence (DNA): TGCAGCGTCTGGGGCGGAGACACTGAAGCTTTCTTT. Its protein is CSVWGGDTEAFF.

V usage is TRBV10-2 and J usage is TRBJ2-5, with no clear D. Germline assignment: CDR1 WSHSY and CDR2 SAAADI. V was shortened by 2 bases and J by 10 bases, with 11 bases between the two germline ends. This CDR3 is 12 amino acids long. This CDR3 reads CASSEIANGQYF. The CDR3 DNA reads TGCGCCAGCAGTGAGATCGCGAATGGCCAGTACTTC.

J is TRBJ1-1 and V is TRBV2, with D possibly matching TRBD1 (5 bases). Deletions cut 7 bases from V and 0 bases from J, with 9 bases between. This CDR3 comprises 13 residues. Germline V gene lookup returns CDR1 SNHLY and CDR2 FYNNEI. This chain's CDR3 is CASTAGMNTEAFF. Written as DNA, the CDR3 is TGTGCCAGCACCGCAGGGATGAACACTGAAGCTTTCTTT.

Comments on this clone: This sample includes further DNA sequences coding for the same CDR3. This chain connects TRBV5-4 to TRBJ2-1; unclear D gene. V was clipped by 5 bases and J by 0 bases, with 6 bases between them. Germline V CDR1 and CDR2: SGHNT, YYREEE (reference sequence). The CDR3 has 13 amino acids. The CDR3 is CASRSDSYNEQFF. The CDR3 nucleotides read TGTGCCAGCAGATCGGACTCCTACAATGAGCAGTTCTTC.

This rearrangement joins TRBV27 to TRBJ1-2; 8 bases are a match to TRBD1. Trimming at V came to 3 bases and at J to 4 bases, leaving 4 bases not matched to a gene. Germline values: CDR1 MNHEY, CDR2 SMNVEV (reference sequence). This CDR3 is built from 14 residues. The CDR3 DNA sequence: TGTGCCAGCAGTTTGGCCGGGACAGGCTATGGCTACACCTTC. Translated, it gives CASSLAGTGYGYTF.